Listed here are 15 T cell receptor beta chains from one sample, sequenced in a study of T cell repertoires in cytomegalovirus infection. TCRdb reprocessed the reads via MiXCR and lists one record per CDR3 protein. The sample holds about 450,000 distinct CDR3 sequences, 25% to 40% seen once. Specimen: PBMCs. The receptors stem from a human donor in good health (CMV status not recorded). Some clones in this sample may be carry-over from other donors' samples.

The table lists this clonotype with a few counts. The chain uses TRBV7-9 and TRBJ1-1; D possibly corresponds to TRBD1 (6 bases). CDR3 size: 15 residues. Trimming removed 5 bases at V and 5 bases at J, with 18 bases between. The germline V gene has CDR1 SEHNR and CDR2 FQNEAQ (reference sequence). CDR3 in DNA: TGTGCCAGCAGCCAAGGCGGGGCAGGGGTAACTGAAGCTTTCTTT. Encoded protein: CASSQGGAGVTEAFF.

This clonotype was recorded a few times. The V gene is TRBV6-2 or TRBV6-3, the J gene TRBJ2-7; D remains ambiguous. The CDR3 extends over 13 amino acids. Per the germline V gene, CDR1 is MNHEY and CDR2 is SVGEGT. Trimming shortened V by 2 bases and J by 1 base, and 6 bases separated the two germline ends. For the CDR3, the DNA is TGTGCCAGCAGTTACCTGACGTCCTACGAGCAGTACTTC. Its protein product is CASSYLTSYEQYF.

This clonotype was counted between two and nine times. V usage is TRBV27 and J usage is TRBJ2-2; tentative D call: TRBD1 (6 bases). CDR3 size: 17 residues. V lost 5 bases, J lost 6 bases, and 22 bases lay in between. The germline gives CDR1 MNHEY, CDR2 SMNVEV (reference sequence). CDR3 residues: CASSPGWGRLSPGELFF. The CDR3 DNA reads TGTGCCAGCAGTCCCGGCTGGGGGCGGCTCTCCCCCGGGGAGCTGTTTTTT.

This clonotype was observed a few times. The rearrangement links TRBV7-6 to TRBJ2-7, with 13 bases that match TRBD2. CDR3 length: 16 amino acids. J lost 0 bases, V lost 5 bases, and 4 bases had no gene match. Germline-derived CDR1 and CDR2 are SGHVS and FNYEAQ. This CDR3 is CASSPGLAGSSYEQYF. The CDR3, as DNA: TGTGCCAGCAGCCCGGGACTAGCGGGGAGCTCCTACGAGCAGTACTTC. The full variable domain, with the rest looked up from reference TRBV7-6 and TRBJ2-7, is GAGVSQSPRYKVTKRGQDVALRCDPISGHVSLYWYRQALGQGPEFLTYFNYEAQQDKSGLPNDRFSAERPEGSISTLTIQRTEQRDSAMYRCASSPGLAGSSYEQYFGPGTRLTVT.

The chain combines TRBV6-2 or TRBV6-3 with TRBJ1-1, with 8 bases aligning to TRBD1. CDR1 MNHEY and CDR2 SVGEGT come from the germline V gene. J lost 8 bases, V lost 5 bases, and 10 bases had no gene match. This CDR3 has 14 amino acids. CDR3 bases: TGTGCCAGCAGTGGACTCGACAGGGGAATGGAAGCTTTCTTT. It encodes CASSGLDRGMEAFF.

The rearrangement uses TRBV7-9 and TRBJ1-4; D uncertain. The CDR3 consists of 17 residues. Germline V CDR1 and CDR2: SEHNR, FQNEAQ (reference sequence). The ends were cut back, 1 base at V and 8 bases at J, with 20 bases in the middle. In DNA, the CDR3 is TGTGCCAGCAGCTTAGGCTCCGGCCGCTACGCGGGGGAAAAACTGTTTTTT. Amino acids: CASSLGSGRYAGEKLFF.

Concerning this clonotype: This may be a read error: a much more frequent sequence differs by one nucleotide. The J gene is TRBJ2-7, the V gene TRBV7-8; no definite D call. Germline V gives CDR1 SGHVS, CDR2 FQNEAQ. The CDR3 runs to 13 residues. The DNA of the CDR3 is TGTTCCAGCAGCCTTTCCAGGAAGGCCGAGCAGTACTTC. Translation: CSSSLSRKAEQYF.

The V gene is TRBV14, the J gene TRBJ1-5; D ambiguous. The CDR3 has 16 amino acids. Germline V CDR1 and CDR2: SGHDN, FVKESK. The V and J ends lost 6 bases and 2 bases respectively, with 17 bases between them. CDR3 sequence reads: CASRKRLYGGNQPQHF. CDR3 in DNA: TGTGCCAGCAGAAAAAGACTGTACGGGGGCAATCAGCCCCAGCATTTT.

This chain joins TRBV18 and TRBJ1-1; D uncertain. Per the germline V gene, CDR1 is KGHSH and CDR2 is LQKENI. Trimming shortened V by 2 bases and J by 5 bases, and 6 bases separated the two germline ends. The CDR3 runs to 12 residues. The CDR3 nucleotides are TGTGCCAGCTCACCAAAGGTTACTGAAGCTTTCTTT. Protein product: CASSPKVTEAFF.

Turning to this clonotype: Germline is not matched at one junction end, which may reflect a read error. J is TRBJ1-5 and V is TRBV28; tentatively, D is TRBD1 (6 bases). Germline V gene lookup returns CDR1 MDHEN and CDR2 SYDVKM. The CDR3 is 17 residues long. The CDR3 coding sequence is TGTGCCAGAAGTTCCCAGGGACAACTATATGGCAATCAGCCCCCGCCTTTT. Translating gives CARSSQGQLYGNQPPPF.

This clonotype occurred a few times. The chain joins TRBV28 to TRBJ1-5; perhaps TRBD1 as D (6 bases). The ends were cut back, 5 bases at V and 6 bases at J, with 20 bases in the middle. There are 16 residues in the CDR3. Germline V gene sequence: CDR1 MDHEN, CDR2 SYDVKM. Here the CDR3 DNA reads TGTGCCAGCAGTCCCCAGGAGGGGGGTTTCATTCAGCCCCAGCATTTT. It encodes CASSPQEGGFIQPQHF.

The table lists this clonotype with many counts. The rearrangement uses TRBV7-9 and TRBJ1-1; possible D gene TRBD1, 5 bases. V lost 5 bases to trimming and J lost 1 base, with 17 bases between them. The CDR3 totals 16 residues. Per the germline V gene, CDR1 is SEHNR and CDR2 is FQNEAQ (reference sequence). The DNA of the CDR3 is TGTGCCAGCAGCAAGTACGTCGGGACTCAGAACACTGAAGCTTTCTTT. Amino acid sequence: CASSKYVGTQNTEAFF.

This clonotype was detected ten times or more. The chain employs TRBV28 and TRBJ1-4; TRBD1 agrees at 7 bases. This CDR3 is 15 amino acids long. Per the germline V gene, CDR1 is MDHEN and CDR2 is SYDVKM. After removal of 5 bases from V and 7 bases from J, the junction contained 10 bases not matched to a gene. The chain's CDR3 is CASSPEDRPSEKLFF. Here the CDR3 DNA reads TGTGCCAGCAGTCCGGAGGACAGGCCTTCTGAAAAACTGTTTTTT.

V gene TRBV19 combines with J gene TRBJ2-1; 9 bases align to TRBD1. In germline, CDR1 is LNHDA, CDR2 SQIVND (reference sequence). Losses at the gene ends were 6 bases for V and 2 bases for J; bases not matched to a gene: 5. The CDR3 has 15 amino acids. The CDR3 protein is CASSQTGGAYNEQFF. The CDR3 bases are TGTGCCAGTAGCCAAACAGGGGGCGCCTACAATGAGCAGTTCTTC. Based on the CDR3 plus reference TRBV19 and TRBJ2-1, the full variable domain is DGGITQSPKYLFRKEGQNVTLSCEQNLNHDAMYWYRQDPGQGLRLIYYSQIVNDFQKGDIAEGYSVSREKKESFPLTVTSAQKNPTAFYLCASSQTGGAYNEQFFGPGTRLTVL.

This chain joins TRBV6-5 and TRBJ1-5, with 8 bases matching TRBD1. Germline trimming cut 5 bases from V and 0 bases from J; bases unmatched to any gene: 12. The CDR3 runs 18 residues. The germline gives CDR1 MNHEY, CDR2 SVGAGI. CDR3 loop: CASSHIRTGGYSNQPQHF. In nucleotides, the CDR3 is TGTGCCAGCAGTCATATACGTACAGGGGGTTATAGCAATCAGCCCCAGCATTTT.